Following are 14 T cell receptor beta chains from one sample sequenced in a study of blood T cell repertoires in COVID-19. Assay used: immunoSEQ multiplex PCR; TCRdb lists only in-frame clones, some missing. The sample holds roughly 73,000 clones, 86% seen once. The sequencing input was peripheral blood. Source of these receptors: a man aged 65 to 79 with active COVID-19.

The rearrangement uses TRBV4-1 and TRBJ2-5; weak D call: TRBD1 (7 bases). Germline V lookup: CDR1 MGHRA, CDR2 YSYEKL. V was trimmed by 4 bases and J by 5 bases, leaving 14 bases between them. This CDR3 has 14 amino acids. CDR3 loop: CASSRTGGGETQYF. CDR3 bases: TGCGCCAGCAGCCGGACAGGAGGGGGGGAGACCCAGTACTTC.

The gene calls are TRBV5-4 and TRBJ2-3; D may be TRBD2 (6 bases). This CDR3 comprises 14 residues. V lost 5 bases, J lost 0 bases, and 10 bases lay in between. CDR1 is SGHNT and CDR2 is YYREEE in the germline V gene (reference sequence). The CDR3 is CASSREPSTDTQYF. The CDR3 DNA reads TGTGCCAGCAGTCGGGAGCCGAGCACAGATACGCAGTATTTT. The full variable domain, in which reference TRBV5-4 and TRBJ2-3 provide the parts outside the CDR3, is ETGVTQSPTHLIKTRGQQVTLRCSSQSGHNTVSWYQQALGQGPQFIFQYYREEENGRGNFPPRFSGLQFPNYSSELNVNALELDDSALYLCASSREPSTDTQYFGPGTRLTVL.

This rearrangement joins TRBV6-5 to TRBJ2-7; possibly TRBD2 for D (7 bases). V lost 0 bases and J 6 bases, leaving 15 bases between the germline ends. This CDR3 is 15 amino acids long. Per the germline V gene, CDR1 is MNHEY and CDR2 is SVGAGI. CDR3 sequence: CASSYSVGGAREQYF. CDR3 nucleotide sequence: TGTGCCAGCAGTTACTCGGTAGGGGGGGCCCGCGAGCAGTACTTC.

The V and J genes are TRBV10-1 and TRBJ2-7; tentatively, D is TRBD2 (5 bases). The CDR3 has 16 residues. V shed 3 bases and J shed 2 bases, with 17 bases lying between them. The germline gives CDR1 WNHNN, CDR2 SYGVQD (reference sequence). The CDR3 region has the DNA TGCGCCAGCAGTGAACCGATCCTTACGAGGGCCTACGAGCAGTACTTC. Amino acids: CASSEPILTRAYEQYF.

The rearrangement joins TRBV18 to TRBJ2-7; 7 bases line up with TRBD2. V shed 3 bases, J shed 7 bases, and the junction held 12 bases outside the gene matches. This CDR3 is 15 amino acids long. Germline V gives CDR1 KGHSH, CDR2 LQKENI. The CDR3 sequence: CASSPTAGTTGEQYF. The CDR3 region has the DNA TGTGCCAGCTCACCGACGGCCGGGACTACGGGGGAGCAGTACTTC. The full variable domain, completed using reference TRBV18 and TRBJ2-7, is NAGVMQNPRHLVRRRGQEARLRCSPMKGHSHVYWYRQLPEEGLKFMVYLQKENIIDESGMPKERFSAEFPKEGPSILRIQQVVRGDSAAYFCASSPTAGTTGEQYFGPGTRLTVT.

This CDR3 reads CASSDGRVGVYGYTF. The DNA for the CDR3 is TGTGCCAGCAGTGACGGGAGGGTGGGAGTCTATGGCTACACCTTC. This chain joins TRBV6-1 and TRBJ1-2; D is unclear. The germline CDR1 and CDR2 sequences are MNHNS and SASEGT. The CDR3 spans 15 residues. Trimming removed 3 bases from V and 4 bases from J, with 15 bases in between.

The chain employs TRBV4-2 and TRBJ2-2; 9 nucleotides line up with TRBD2. J was trimmed by 3 bases and V by 0 bases; bases with no gene match: 14. Germline CDR1 and CDR2: LGHNA and YNFKEQ. The CDR3 is 20 residues long. The CDR3 spells CASSQDRRSLAGRHTGELFF. CDR3 sequence (DNA): TGTGCCAGCAGCCAAGATAGAAGATCCCTAGCGGGAAGGCACACCGGGGAGCTGTTTTTT.

The rearrangement uses TRBV3-1 (or the pseudogene TRBV3-2) and TRBJ2-1; maybe TRBD2 (7 bases). The V and J ends lost 6 bases and 2 bases respectively, with 14 bases between them. CDR1 is LGHDT, CDR2 YNNKEL, per germline (reference sequence). The CDR3 sequence is 15 residues long. CDR3 in amino acids: CASRPEGGAYNEQFF. In DNA form, the CDR3 reads TGTGCCAGCAGGCCCGAGGGGGGGGCCTACAATGAGCAGTTCTTC.

The chain uses TRBV19 and TRBJ2-5; 7 bases agree with TRBD1. J was trimmed by 3 bases and V by 4 bases; bases with no gene match: 5. The germline V gene encodes CDR1 LNHDA and CDR2 SQIVND (reference sequence). The CDR3 loop spans 14 amino acids. In DNA form, the CDR3 reads TGTGCCAGTAGTACGCCGGGACAGAAAGAGACCCAGTACTTC. Translation: CASSTPGQKETQYF.

The chain's CDR3 is CASSFRDRVDTNGYGYTF. CDR3 nucleotides: TGTGCCAGCAGCTTCCGGGACAGGGTGGACACTAACGGCTATGGCTACACCTTC. This rearrangement joins TRBV3-1 (or the pseudogene TRBV3-2) to TRBJ1-2, with 9 positions matching TRBD1. There are 18 residues in the CDR3. With 5 bases clipped from V and 4 bases from J, the junction kept 17 bases outside the gene matches. Germline CDR1 and CDR2: LGHDT and YNNKEL (reference sequence).

The chain carries TRBV30 and TRBJ2-4, with 7 bases fitting TRBD2. The CDR3 has 14 residues. The V segment lost 0 bases and the J segment 1 base; nucleotides outside the gene matches: 0. From germline, CDR1 is GTSNPN and CDR2 SVGIG (reference sequence). The CDR3 sequence: CAWSVGGAKNIQYF. In nucleotides, the CDR3 is TGTGCCTGGAGTGTGGGGGGGGCCAAAAACATTCAGTACTTC.

The CDR3 sequence: CASTARGTQYF. CDR3 sequence (DNA): TGTGCCAGCACCGCCCGGGGGACCCAGTACTTC. The V and J genes are TRBV7-2 and TRBJ2-5, with D perhaps TRBD2 (5 bases). The CDR3 totals 11 residues. In germline, CDR1 is SGHTA, CDR2 FQGNSA. Trimming removed 7 bases at V and 7 bases at J, with 10 bases between.

The J gene is TRBJ1-2, the V gene TRBV7-2; tentatively, D is TRBD1 (6 bases). This CDR3 spans 15 amino acids. Germline V gene data show CDR1 as SGHTA and CDR2 as FQGNSA. Trimming took off 0 bases at V and 4 bases at J, with 12 bases between the two ends. DNA for the CDR3: TGTGCCAGCAGCTTAGCCAGCGACAGGCCCTATGGCTACACCTTC. This translates into CASSLASDRPYGYTF.

The chain uses TRBV5-4 and TRBJ2-5; D perhaps matches TRBD2 (6 bases). V was trimmed by 4 bases and J by 10 bases, leaving 17 bases between them. Germline CDR1 is SGHNT and CDR2 is YYREEE (reference sequence). The CDR3 sequence is 13 residues long. In DNA, the CDR3 is TGTGCCAGCAGCCCGGGACGGAGGGAGGTCCAGTACTTC. Amino acid sequence: CASSPGRREVQYF.